The 20 T cell receptor beta chains in this list originate from one sample, sequenced in a study of blood T cell repertoires in COVID-19. Generated by immunoSEQ multiplex PCR, the TCRdb table keeps only in-frame clones and is missing some. The table lists roughly 200,000 clones, 80% to 90% of them singletons. What was sequenced was peripheral blood. These receptor sequences come from a man between 60 and 70 years old with acute or convalescent COVID-19.

This clone was detected only once. The chain couples TRBV7-3 to TRBJ2-2, with 9 bases identical to TRBD1. This CDR3 has 15 amino acids. Germline values: CDR1 SGHTA, CDR2 FQGTGA. V dropped 5 bases and J dropped 6; count of bases not matched to a gene: 7. CDR3 DNA sequence: TGTGCCAGCAGCCCACAGGGGGCGGTCCCCGGGGAGCTGTTTTTT. Encoded protein: CASSPQGAVPGELFF.

The chain uses TRBV9 and TRBJ1-3; no clear D. Germline CDR1 SGDLS, CDR2 YYNGEE. The CDR3 runs to 13 residues. V was pared by 4 bases and J by 4 bases, with 9 bases between. CDR3 amino acids: CASSQRSGNTIYF. The CDR3 DNA follows: TGTGCCAGCAGCCAGCGGTCAGGAAACACCATATATTTT.

This clone was detected only once. The genes are TRBV7-9 and TRBJ2-2; 13 bases match TRBD2. V shed 10 bases, J shed 8 bases, and the junction held 4 bases outside the gene matches. The germline V gene has CDR1 SEHNR and CDR2 FQNEAQ (reference sequence). This CDR3 has 13 residues. CDR3 coding DNA: TGTGCCACCCGGACTAGCGGGGGAGGGGAGCTGTTTTTT. This gives the protein CATRTSGGGELFF.

This rearrangement joins TRBV4-2 to TRBJ2-7, with TRBD2 as a possible D gene (5 bases). This CDR3 is 13 amino acids long. V lost 4 bases and J lost 7, with 14 bases in between. CDR1 is LGHNA and CDR2 is YNFKEQ in the germline V gene. DNA of the CDR3: TGTGCCAGCAGCCCACTGGTGAGAGGGGAGCAGTACTTC. It yields the protein CASSPLVRGEQYF.

This chain joins TRBV1 and TRBJ2-2; TRBD2 reflects the table's D call only, with no check against the DNA. TRBV1 constitutes a pseudogene. The CDR3 spans 16 residues. CDR3 region: CTSSQDREKVAGELFF. In nucleotides, the CDR3 is TGCACCAGCAGCCAAGATCGGGAGAAAGTGGCCGGGGAGCTGTTTTTT.

The chain employs TRBV19 and TRBJ2-5; 8 bases align to TRBD2. The CDR3 contains 15 residues. Trimming cost V 4 bases and J 5 bases; bases outside gene matches: 9. CDR1 LNHDA and CDR2 SQIVND come from the germline V gene (reference sequence). In DNA form, the CDR3 reads TGTGCCAGTAGTAGTCCCAGCGGGGGCTGGGAGACCCAGTACTTC. Residues: CASSSPSGGWETQYF.

The chain carries TRBV6-5 and TRBJ2-7; TRBD1 matches at 7 bases. Looked up from germline, CDR1 is MNHEY and CDR2 is SVGAGI. V lost 0 bases, J lost 6 bases, and 8 bases stayed unmatched. The CDR3 is 15 residues long. CDR3: CASSYSTGTAGEQYF. DNA for the CDR3: TGTGCCAGCAGTTACTCCACCGGGACAGCAGGCGAGCAGTACTTC.

The chain links TRBV19 to TRBJ2-4; D is possibly TRBD1 (7 bases). Germline CDR1 is LNHDA and CDR2 is SQIVND (reference sequence). CDR3 length: 15 residues. V lost 5 bases and J lost 4, with 15 bases in between. DNA for the CDR3: TGTGCCAGTAGTGAACAGGGGAGCGGGAAAAACATTCAGTACTTC. Its translation is CASSEQGSGKNIQYF.

This clone was observed once. This chain connects TRBV28 to TRBJ1-5; no reliable D call. The V gene lost 10 bases and the J gene lost 1 base, with 11 bases spanning the gap. The CDR3 has 13 residues. The germline V gene has CDR1 MDHEN and CDR2 SYDVKM. CDR3 DNA: TGTGCCATTAACCGCGGCAGCAATCAGCCCCAGCATTTT. Translation gives CAINRGSNQPQHF.

V is TRBV28 and J is TRBJ1-2; the D is unclear. V was clipped by 3 bases and J by 4 bases, with 12 bases between them. The CDR3 runs 14 residues. Germline CDR1 and CDR2: MDHEN and SYDVKM. The CDR3 nucleotides read TGTGCCAGCAGTTTTAATCCGGGTGGCTATGGCTACACCTTC. Residues: CASSFNPGGYGYTF.

V and J are TRBV24-1 and TRBJ2-7; 10 positions match TRBD1. Losses at the gene ends were 1 base for V and 2 bases for J; bases not matched to a gene: 7. This CDR3 is built from 17 residues. The germline CDR1 and CDR2 sequences are KGHDR and SFDVKD. The CDR3 is CATSDFVGTGVTYEQYF. CDR3 nucleotide sequence: TGTGCCACCAGTGATTTCGTCGGGACAGGGGTAACCTACGAGCAGTACTTC.

The V gene is TRBV7-9, the J gene TRBJ1-6; TRBD1 might be the D (5 bases). The germline CDR1 and CDR2 sequences are SEHNR and FQNEAQ (reference sequence). V dropped 1 base and J dropped 10 bases, with 11 bases sitting between them. The CDR3 has 14 amino acids. CDR3 residues: CASSLGRVTSPLHF. As DNA, the CDR3 is TGTGCCAGCAGCTTAGGCAGGGTTACCTCACCCCTCCACTTT.

The chain links TRBV5-4 to TRBJ1-1; no clear D gene. This CDR3 is 16 amino acids long. The ends were cut back, 4 bases at V and 4 bases at J, with 20 bases in the middle. The germline CDR1 and CDR2 sequences are SGHNT and YYREEE (reference sequence). The CDR3 DNA is TGTGCCAGCAGCCAACTACACGGGTCTGATAGCACTGAAGCTTTCTTT. Protein product: CASSQLHGSDSTEAFF. Full variable domain (remainder filled in from reference TRBV5-4 and TRBJ1-1): ETGVTQSPTHLIKTRGQQVTLRCSSQSGHNTVSWYQQALGQGPQFIFQYYREEENGRGNFPPRFSGLQFPNYSSELNVNALELDDSALYLCASSQLHGSDSTEAFFGQGTRLTVV.

The chain has TRBV28 and TRBJ2-1; a possible D gene is TRBD2 (7 bases). CDR3 length equals 16 residues. Trimming stripped 5 bases from V and 0 bases from J, with 14 bases between. CDR1 and CDR2 from the germline V gene are MDHEN and SYDVKM. Written as DNA, the CDR3 is TGTGCCAGCAGTGGCGGGGGCAGAAGCTCCTACAATGAGCAGTTCTTC. This sequence encodes CASSGGGRSSYNEQFF.

The chain employs TRBV7-9 and TRBJ1-1, with D possibly TRBD1 on 5 matching bases. This CDR3 contains 12 residues. The V gene lost 4 bases and the J gene lost 4 bases, with 7 bases spanning the gap. Germline CDR1 SEHNR, CDR2 FQNEAQ (reference sequence). CDR3 nucleotide sequence: TGTGCCAGCAGCTCCCAGGGCACTGAAGCTTTCTTT. Protein: CASSSQGTEAFF.

This chain joins TRBV27 and TRBJ1-6; 7 nucleotides match TRBD1. V shed 3 bases and J 11 bases; nucleotides not matched to a gene: 7. The CDR3 spans 14 residues. Germline CDR1 is MNHEY and CDR2 is SMNVEV (reference sequence). The CDR3 spells CASSLRQGSTPLHF. CDR3 in DNA: TGTGCCAGCAGTTTGAGACAGGGTTCAACACCCCTCCACTTT.

This sequence joins TRBV5-1 and TRBJ2-1, with 9 nucleotides matching TRBD2. The CDR3 covers 16 residues. The V and J ends lost 0 bases and 6 bases, in that order; junction bases with no gene match: 7. Germline CDR1 and CDR2: SGHRS and YFSETQ. The CDR3 DNA follows: TGCGCCAGCAGCTTGGCGCCTAGCGGGGAACCCAATGAGCAGTTCTTC. Translation: CASSLAPSGEPNEQFF.

The chain uses TRBV7-2 and TRBJ2-1; 8 nucleotides align to TRBD2. Germline V gene lookup returns CDR1 SGHTA and CDR2 FQGNSA. The CDR3 has 16 residues. V lost 1 base and J lost 1; bases outside the gene matches: 3. This chain's CDR3 is CASSLDGTRSYNEQFF. As DNA, the CDR3 is TGTGCCAGCAGCTTAGACGGGACTAGGTCCTACAATGAGCAGTTCTTC.

The chain is built from TRBV5-4 and TRBJ2-2, with 9 bases identical to TRBD2. V lost 0 bases, J lost 2 bases, and 8 bases stayed unmatched. CDR1 SGHNT and CDR2 YYREEE come from the germline V gene (reference sequence). The CDR3 is 18 amino acids. The CDR3 sequence is CASSLALLSGSNTGELFF. CDR3 nucleotide sequence: TGTGCCAGCAGCTTGGCGCTCCTTAGCGGGAGTAACACCGGGGAGCTGTTTTTT. The whole variable domain, filled in from reference TRBV5-4 and TRBJ2-2, reads ETGVTQSPTHLIKTRGQQVTLRCSSQSGHNTVSWYQQALGQGPQFIFQYYREEENGRGNFPPRFSGLQFPNYSSELNVNALELDDSALYLCASSLALLSGSNTGELFFGEGSRLTVL.

The rearrangement links TRBV1 to TRBJ1-1; the tabulated D call, TRBD1, remains unverified against the DNA. TRBV1 counts as a pseudogene. The CDR3 is made up of 15 amino acids. Here the CDR3 reads CTSSQDGTGQTEAFF. The CDR3 nucleotides read TGCACCAGCAGCCAAGACGGGACAGGGCAGACTGAAGCTTTCTTT.